The 25 T cell receptor beta chains below come from one sample, sequenced in a study of regulatory T cells in long-lasting Graves disease. Arm-PCR of CDR3 regions and iRepertoire HTBI primers were used to build TCR beta libraries. TCRdb fed the multiplex PCR reads into MiXCR, producing one record per CDR3 protein. This sample has some 250,000 distinct CDR3 sequences, with roughly 18% found just once. The time point denotes: newly diagnosed GD, antithyroid drugs for less than 3 months. Extracted RNA from PBMCs served as the source of the TCR library. This same sample was also taken into another study, of T cells in Graves' hyperthyroidism and ophthalmopathy.

Here the sequenced sample was peripheral blood mononuclear cells (PBMCs), taken at new diagnosis, from a patient treated with antithyroid drugs. The receptors here all came from a woman in her thirties with Graves disease.

Many counts were recorded for this clonotype. V and J are TRBV19 and TRBJ1-1, with no clear D. Germline V gives CDR1 LNHDA, CDR2 SQIVND (reference sequence). The CDR3 length is 14 residues. V lost 4 bases and J 10 bases, leaving 19 bases between the germline ends. The CDR3 loop is CASSSTQTITTAFF. The CDR3, as DNA: TGTGCCAGTAGTAGTACACAGACCATAACGACAGCTTTCTTT.

This clonotype appeared many times. The CDR3 loop reads CSAPLGSEQYF. The CDR3 DNA follows: TGCAGTGCCCCTCTCGGATCCGAGCAGTACTTC. The rearrangement uses TRBV20-1 and TRBJ2-7, with D hard to call. Per the germline V gene, CDR1 is DFQATT and CDR2 is SNEGSKA (reference sequence). This CDR3 has 11 amino acids. V lost 6 bases to trimming and J lost 6 bases, with 12 bases between them.

The table lists this clonotype with a few counts. Possible read error: a much larger clone is one base away. Since no conserved phenylalanine or tryptophan closes the CDR3, a read error is the likely cause. This chain connects TRBV20-1 to TRBJ1-1; D not resolved. CDR1 and CDR2 (germline): DFQATT, SNEGSKA (reference sequence). Trimming took 3 bases from V and 3 from J, leaving 14 bases between them. The CDR3 sequence is 14 residues long. The CDR3 protein is CSASHLQEYTEAFL. CDR3 sequence (DNA): TGCAGTGCTAGTCATCTTCAGGAGTACACTGAAGCTTTCCTT.

This clonotype was seen at least ten times. This chain links TRBV2 with TRBJ1-1; perhaps TRBD1 as D (5 bases). V was shortened by 9 bases and J by 1 base, with 9 bases between the two germline ends. This CDR3 has 12 amino acids. Germline lookup yields CDR1 SNHLY and CDR2 FYNNEI. The CDR3 DNA sequence: TGTGCCAGGACAGAAGAGAACACTGAAGCTTTCTTT. It is translated as CARTEENTEAFF.

This clonotype has a handful of counts. A read error may produce the germline difference seen at one junction end. The chain couples TRBV10-3 to TRBJ2-5; TRBD1 matches 9 bases. The germline V gene encodes CDR1 ENHRY and CDR2 SYGVKD. CDR3 length equals 17 residues. The chain's CDR3 is CAISEPGGQGVRGAQHF. In DNA, the CDR3 is TGTGCCATCAGTGAGCCCGGGGGACAGGGAGTCCGAGGGGCCCAGCACTTC.

The rearrangement joins TRBV25-1 to TRBJ2-3; D possibly matches TRBD1 or TRBD2 (6 bases each). The germline gives CDR1 MGHDK, CDR2 SYGVNS. The V gene lost 3 bases and the J gene lost 0 bases, with 13 bases spanning the gap. The CDR3 sequence is 16 residues long. CDR3 DNA: TGTGCCAGCAGTGAGCCAAGGGGGGTCAGCACAGATACGCAGTATTTT. Its translation is CASSEPRGVSTDTQYF.

The sample holds many counts of this clonotype. This sequence joins TRBV24-1 and TRBJ1-6, with D tentatively TRBD1 (5 bases). CDR3 length: 16 residues. Germline CDR1 KGHDR, CDR2 SFDVKD. V lost 1 base, J lost 7 bases, and 13 bases lay in between. The CDR3 protein is CATSDLGGAYNSPLHF. The CDR3 DNA reads TGTGCCACCAGTGATTTAGGAGGGGCGTACAATTCACCCCTCCACTTT.

At least ten counts were recorded for this clonotype. The chain has TRBV20-1 and TRBJ1-1; D is undetermined. Germline lookup yields CDR1 DFQATT and CDR2 SNEGSKA (reference sequence). The CDR3 contains 12 residues. Trimming stripped 7 bases from V and 1 base from J, with 10 bases between. The CDR3 nucleotides are TGCAGTGGTCTGACGGGGAACACTGAAGCTTTCTTT. It translates to CSGLTGNTEAFF.

V is TRBV2 and J is TRBJ2-7, with 7 nucleotides matching TRBD2. Unmatched junction bases numbered 14, after V lost 6 bases and J lost 0 bases. Germline V CDR1 and CDR2: SNHLY, FYNNEI. The CDR3 runs to 17 residues. This CDR3 is CASSENRGGSSSYEQYF. Written as DNA, the CDR3 is TGTGCCAGCAGCGAAAACCGTGGCGGGAGCTCCTCCTACGAGCAGTACTTC.

In its sample, this clonotype was seen many times. The chain has TRBV18 and TRBJ1-1; D possibly corresponds to TRBD1 (6 bases). This CDR3 is 14 amino acids long. Germline CDR1 KGHSH, CDR2 LQKENI. The V gene lost 1 base and the J gene lost 1 base, with 7 bases spanning the gap. The CDR3: CASSPQDRNTEAFF. The CDR3 DNA reads TGTGCCAGCTCACCACAGGACAGGAACACTGAAGCTTTCTTT.

V and J are TRBV5-1 and TRBJ1-3, with a tentative D call TRBD1 (5 bases). The length of the CDR3 is 16 residues. Deletions cut 0 bases from V and 3 bases from J, with 13 bases between. Per the germline V gene, CDR1 is SGHRS and CDR2 is YFSETQ. The CDR3 sequence: CASSLAPGAGGNTIYF. The CDR3 DNA is TGCGCCAGCAGCTTGGCTCCCGGGGCCGGTGGAAACACCATATATTTT.

The chain recombines TRBV7-9 with TRBJ2-7, with 7 bases matching TRBD2. This CDR3 region has 15 residues. Germline V gene lookup returns CDR1 SEHNR and CDR2 FQNEAQ (reference sequence). After removal of 1 base from V and 7 bases from J, the junction contained 10 bases not matched to a gene. The CDR3 reads CASSLGSGRAIEQYF. DNA for the CDR3: TGTGCCAGCAGCTTAGGAAGTGGGAGGGCAATTGAGCAGTACTTC. Full variable domain (rest looked up from reference TRBV7-9 and TRBJ2-7): DTGVSQNPRHKITKRGQNVTFRCDPISEHNRLYWYRQTLGQGPEFLTYFQNEAQLEKSRLLSDRFSAERPKGSFSTLEIQRTEQGDSAMYLCASSLGSGRAIEQYFGPGTRLTVT.

This clonotype has at least ten counts. The junction and the germline gene differ at one end; a read error may be behind it. J is TRBJ1-5 and V is TRBV5-1; tentatively, D is TRBD1 (5 bases). Germline assignment: CDR1 SGHRS and CDR2 YFSETQ. This CDR3 has 16 residues. The CDR3 loop reads CASSLHRRDFNQPQHF. The CDR3 DNA follows: TGTGCCAGCAGCTTGCACAGGAGGGATTTTAATCAGCCCCAGCATTTT.

The table lists this clonotype with many counts. The gene calls are TRBV5-1 and TRBJ2-5; TRBD1 matches at 10 bases. This CDR3 region has 15 residues. Germline values: CDR1 SGHRS, CDR2 YFSETQ. The junction had 6 bases not matched to a gene; V was cut back by 4 bases and J by 3 bases. CDR3 coding DNA: TGCGCCAGCAGCAAGGCCGGGACAGGGGAAGAGACCCAGTACTTC. Translation: CASSKAGTGEETQYF.

This clonotype was counted many times. The rearrangement links TRBV5-1 to TRBJ2-3; TRBD1 matches at 9 bases. Germline CDR1 is SGHRS and CDR2 is YFSETQ. V lost 4 bases, J lost 3 bases, and 6 bases stayed unmatched. The CDR3 spans 15 residues. DNA of the CDR3: TGCGCCAGCAGCCTGGACAGGGGCCGAACAGATACGCAGTATTTT. Its protein is CASSLDRGRTDTQYF.

This clonotype occurred many times. The junction and the germline gene differ at one end; a read error may be behind it. The chain has TRBV13 and TRBJ2-5; 7 nucleotides agree with TRBD2. Per germline, CDR1 PRHDT and CDR2 FYEKMQ (reference sequence). The CDR3 is 14 amino acids. CDR3 nucleotide sequence: TGTGCCAGCAGCCTAGGGAGGGATCAAGAGACCCAGTACTTC. Translation: CASSLGRDQETQYF. The variable domain in full, completed from reference TRBV13 and TRBJ2-5, reads AAGVIQSPRHLIKEKRETATLKCYPIPRHDTVYWYQQGPGQDPQFLISFYEKMQSDKGSIPDRFSAQQFSDYHSELNMSSLELGDSALYFCASSLGRDQETQYFGPGTRLLVL.

This clonotype has a count of ten or more. The V call is TRBV10-2, the J call TRBJ2-1; 8 positions agree with TRBD2. The V gene end was trimmed by 3 bases and the J gene end by 0 bases; junction bases not matched to a gene: 1. Germline V gene sequence: CDR1 WSHSY, CDR2 SAAADI. CDR3 length: 15 amino acids. CDR3 sequence: CASSDAGGSYNEQFF. In nucleotides, the CDR3 is TGCGCCAGCAGTGACGCGGGGGGCTCCTACAATGAGCAGTTCTTC.

For this clonotype: Being one base from a much bigger clone, this may be a read error. The chain joins TRBV10-3 to TRBJ1-2; no definite D call. V lost 0 bases, J lost 7 bases, and 12 bases lay in between. Germline lookup yields CDR1 ENHRY and CDR2 SYGVKD. There are 14 residues in the CDR3. The CDR3 DNA is TGTGCCATCAGTGAGTCGCAAGTGCCGGCTGGCTACACCTTC. Translating gives CAISESQVPAGYTF.

Worth noting for this clonotype: This sequence may be a read error, since a much larger clone differs from it by one base. This chain's CDR3 is CASNPTFAGVVYEQFF. In nucleotides, the CDR3 is TGTGCCAGCAACCCGACTTTTGCAGGGGTAGTCTACGAGCAGTTCTTC. The chain has TRBV6-2 or TRBV6-3 and TRBJ2-1, with TRBD1 as a possible D gene (6 bases). V was trimmed by 7 bases and J by 10 bases, leaving 26 bases between them. Germline CDR1 is MNHEY and CDR2 is SVGEGT. CDR3 size: 16 residues.

Many counts were recorded for this clonotype. This chain links TRBV2 with TRBJ1-1; D ambiguous. V was trimmed by 8 bases and J by 5 bases, leaving 6 bases between them. Germline V lookup: CDR1 SNHLY, CDR2 FYNNEI. CDR3 length: 10 amino acids. CDR3 in amino acids: CASRKTEAFF. DNA for the CDR3: TGTGCCAGCCGGAAGACTGAAGCTTTCTTT.

Comments on this clonotype: A read error is the likely source, as a far larger clone sits one nucleotide away. The rearrangement joins TRBV10-3 to TRBJ2-3; D remains ambiguous. The end of the DNA fits TRBJ1-1 better, so the J call may be wrong. Germline CDR1 is ENHRY and CDR2 is SYGVKD. This CDR3 region has 13 residues. The CDR3 reads CAISVDGNAEAFF. The CDR3 DNA is TGTGCCATCAGTGTGGACGGGAACGCTGAAGCTTTCTTT.

This clonotype was counted once. No conserved phenylalanine or tryptophan ends this CDR3, so it is likely a read error. This chain uses TRBV20-1 with TRBJ2-1; 15 bases align to TRBD2. V lost 5 bases to trimming and J lost 8 bases; unmatched junction nucleotides: 7. From germline, CDR1 is DFQATT and CDR2 SNEGSKA (reference sequence). The CDR3 totals 15 residues. For the CDR3, the DNA is TGCAGTGCTTGGACTAGCGGGGGGGCTCGGGATGAGCAGTTCTCC. Amino acids: CSAWTSGGARDEQFS.

This chain links TRBV30 with TRBJ2-1; 12 positions agree with TRBD2. Germline CDR1 reads GTSNPN; CDR2 reads SVGIG (reference sequence). V lost 0 bases, J lost 6 bases, and 6 bases stayed unmatched. CDR3 length equals 16 residues. The CDR3 here is CAWSVSLAGGSNEQFF. DNA of the CDR3: TGTGCCTGGAGTGTATCGCTAGCGGGAGGGTCCAATGAGCAGTTCTTC.

This clonotype was seen at least ten times. The chain uses TRBV20-1 and TRBJ2-5; tentatively, D is TRBD1 or TRBD2 (6 bases each). The V and J ends lost 3 bases and 5 bases respectively, with 16 bases between them. Looked up from germline, CDR1 is DFQATT and CDR2 is SNEGSKA (reference sequence). The CDR3 covers 14 residues. For the CDR3, the DNA is TGCAGTGCTAGCCAGGGGACTGCGGGGGAGACCCAGTACTTC. Its translation is CSASQGTAGETQYF.

This clonotype appeared many times. This chain connects TRBV7-9 to TRBJ1-4; D is uncertain. Germline lookup yields CDR1 SEHNR and CDR2 FQNEAQ (reference sequence). The CDR3 has 17 residues. The ends were cut back, 1 base at V and 5 bases at J, with 17 bases in the middle. CDR3 nucleotide sequence: TGTGCCAGCAGCTTAGTCTCGGGGATCCCCGCCAATGAAAAACTGTTTTTT. It translates to CASSLVSGIPANEKLFF.